Below, 15 T cell receptor beta chains from the same sample are listed, as sequenced in a study of identifying expanded T cells in peripheral blood. Libraries were prepared by immunoSEQ multiplex PCR; TCRdb keeps only in-frame clonotypes and omits some of them. The sample lists under 150,000 clones, approximately 86% occurring once. The sample taken for sequencing was blood. The receptors were gathered from a person aged 18-70 years in good health.

This sequence joins TRBV7-9 and TRBJ2-5; 8 nucleotides line up with TRBD2. The V gene end was trimmed by 9 bases and the J gene end by 3 bases; junction bases not matched to a gene: 12. CDR3 size: 15 residues. Germline V gene data show CDR1 as SEHNR and CDR2 as FQNEAQ (reference sequence). The CDR3 sequence: CASQTPGGLKETQYF. CDR3 bases: TGTGCCAGTCAGACTCCGGGAGGGCTGAAAGAGACCCAGTACTTC.

The chain is built from TRBV4-3 and TRBJ2-2; perhaps TRBD1 as D (6 bases). The CDR3 is made up of 16 amino acids. The ends were cut back, 3 bases at V and 0 bases at J, with 11 bases in the middle. CDR1 LGHNA and CDR2 YSLEER come from the germline V gene. The CDR3 spells CASSQRGQSNTGELFF. The CDR3 DNA follows: TGCGCCAGCAGCCAGCGAGGACAGTCGAACACCGGGGAGCTGTTTTTT.

The chain has TRBV28 and TRBJ2-7; maybe TRBD2 (6 bases). Trimming removed 7 bases at V and 10 bases at J, with 17 bases between. The CDR3 consists of 12 residues. CDR1 is MDHEN and CDR2 is SYDVKM in the germline V gene. The CDR3 bases are TGTGCCAGCACCCCAGACCGGGACTCCCAGTACTTC. Its protein is CASTPDRDSQYF.

The CDR3 DNA reads TGTGCCAGCAGCTTCCGCGGGTTCGACACCGGGGAGCTGTTTTTT. Residues: CASSFRGFDTGELFF. The chain recombines TRBV11-2 with TRBJ2-2, with D perhaps matching TRBD2 (5 bases). With 3 bases removed from V and 3 bases from J, the gap between germline ends came to 11 bases. The germline V gene has CDR1 SGHAT and CDR2 FQNNGV. This CDR3 is 15 amino acids long.

This chain links TRBV20-1 with TRBJ2-3; D is uncertain. Looked up from germline, CDR1 is DFQATT and CDR2 is SNEGSKA (reference sequence). Trimming cost V 5 bases and J 6 bases, with 9 bases left between them. The CDR3 length is 11 residues. This CDR3 reads CSAGPSDTQYF. The CDR3, as DNA: TGCAGTGCTGGACCTTCGGATACGCAGTATTTT.

This clone is categorized as medium-sized. The V gene is TRBV4-3, the J gene TRBJ2-3; D ambiguous. The germline CDR1 and CDR2 sequences are LGHNA and YSLEER. This CDR3 comprises 16 residues. Trimming left V 4 bases short and J 2 bases short, with 16 bases between. The CDR3 sequence: CASSRSPGTATDTQYF. The CDR3 region has the DNA TGCGCCAGCAGCCGAAGCCCGGGCACCGCCACAGATACGCAGTATTTT.

The chain carries TRBV28 and TRBJ1-1; no clear D gene. Germline values: CDR1 MDHEN, CDR2 SYDVKM. The CDR3 is 13 residues long. V shed 5 bases and J shed 3 bases, with 10 bases lying between them. As DNA, the CDR3 is TGTGCCAGCAGTGCAGGTTACGACACTGAAGCTTTCTTT. Translated: CASSAGYDTEAFF.

The chain has TRBV9 and TRBJ1-1, with D unclear. Looked up from germline, CDR1 is SGDLS and CDR2 is YYNGEE. Trimming left V 2 bases short and J 3 bases short, with 8 bases between. This CDR3 has 13 residues. The CDR3: CASSVRLDTEAFF. The CDR3 DNA reads as TGTGCCAGCAGCGTCCGGCTTGACACTGAAGCTTTCTTT.

The chain recombines TRBV14 with TRBJ1-1; D unclear. The germline gives CDR1 SGHDN, CDR2 FVKESK. The CDR3 extends over 13 amino acids. V dropped 0 bases and J dropped 6 bases, with 8 bases sitting between them. CDR3 amino acids: CASSQDLKAEAFF. CDR3 coding DNA: TGTGCCAGCAGCCAAGACTTGAAAGCTGAAGCTTTCTTT.

As DNA, the CDR3 is TGTGCCAGCAGCCTCTACGGTGAAGCTTTCTTT. It translates to CASSLYGEAFF. The J gene is TRBJ1-1, the V gene TRBV11-2; D unclear. With 5 bases removed from V and 7 bases from J, the gap between germline ends came to 8 bases. The CDR3 is 11 residues long. Germline V gene lookup returns CDR1 SGHAT and CDR2 FQNNGV.

V usage is TRBV11-2 and J usage is TRBJ2-7; 10 bases are shared with TRBD2. J gave up 2 bases and V 1 base, and 2 bases lay outside the gene matches. The CDR3 covers 15 residues. Germline CDR1 reads SGHAT; CDR2 reads FQNNGV. The CDR3: CASSLGTSGAYEQYF. CDR3 DNA sequence: TGTGCCAGCAGCTTAGGGACTAGCGGTGCCTACGAGCAGTACTTC. The full variable domain, completed using reference TRBV11-2 and TRBJ2-7, is EAGVAQSPRYKIIEKRQSVAFWCNPISGHATLYWYQQILGQGPKLLIQFQNNGVVDDSQLPKDRFSAERLKGVDSTLKIQPAKLEDSAVYLCASSLGTSGAYEQYFGPGTRLTVT.

The rearrangement uses TRBV30 and TRBJ2-7; 8 nucleotides align to TRBD1. The V segment lost 1 base and the J segment 4 bases; nucleotides outside the gene matches: 3. Germline V CDR1 and CDR2: GTSNPN, SVGIG (reference sequence). The CDR3 has 13 residues. The CDR3 loop is CAWSGQGMYEQYF. CDR3 sequence (DNA): TGTGCCTGGAGTGGACAGGGGATGTACGAGCAGTACTTC. Full variable domain (missing parts from reference TRBV30 and TRBJ2-7): SQTIHQWPATLVQPVGSPLSLECTVEGTSNPNLYWYRQAAGRGLQLLFYSVGIGQISSEVPQNLSASRPQDRQFILSSKKLLLSDSGFYLCAWSGQGMYEQYFGPGTRLTVT.

The chain couples TRBV9 to TRBJ2-3; possibly TRBD1 or TRBD2 for D (6 bases each). The CDR3 has 15 residues. From germline, CDR1 is SGDLS and CDR2 YYNGEE. V lost 1 base to trimming and J lost 0 bases, with 9 bases between them. CDR3 in amino acids: CASSVKGGSTDTQYF. The DNA for the CDR3 is TGTGCCAGCAGCGTAAAGGGGGGAAGCACAGATACGCAGTATTTT.

This clone was found once. This rearrangement joins TRBV2 to TRBJ2-2; D is perhaps TRBD2 (6 bases). V lost 4 bases and J 3 bases, leaving 12 bases between the germline ends. Germline V gives CDR1 SNHLY, CDR2 FYNNEI. The CDR3 is 15 amino acids. CDR3 sequence reads: CASSVRGMDTGELFF. CDR3 coding DNA: TGTGCCAGCAGTGTCCGGGGGATGGACACCGGGGAGCTGTTTTTT.

The table lists this clone with a count of one. J is TRBJ2-1 and V is TRBV6-1; D is unclear. This CDR3 has 15 residues. In germline, CDR1 is MNHNS, CDR2 SASEGT. The V end lost 3 bases, the J end lost 3 bases, and 12 bases lay between the germline ends. CDR3 DNA sequence: TGTGCCAGCAGTGATAGGCTAGTCCTCTACAATGAGCAGTTCTTC. This encodes CASSDRLVLYNEQFF.